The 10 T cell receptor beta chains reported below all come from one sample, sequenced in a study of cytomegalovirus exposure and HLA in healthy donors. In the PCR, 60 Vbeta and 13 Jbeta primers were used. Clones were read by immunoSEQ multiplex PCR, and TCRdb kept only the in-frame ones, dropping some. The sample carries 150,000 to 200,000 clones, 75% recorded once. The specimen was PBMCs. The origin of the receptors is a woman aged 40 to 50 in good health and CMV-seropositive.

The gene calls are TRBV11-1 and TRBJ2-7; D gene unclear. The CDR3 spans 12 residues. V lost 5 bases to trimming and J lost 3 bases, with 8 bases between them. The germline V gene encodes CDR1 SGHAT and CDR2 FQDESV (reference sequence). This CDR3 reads CASSRVNYEQYF. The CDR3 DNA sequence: TGTGCCAGCAGCCGAGTTAACTACGAGCAGTACTTC.

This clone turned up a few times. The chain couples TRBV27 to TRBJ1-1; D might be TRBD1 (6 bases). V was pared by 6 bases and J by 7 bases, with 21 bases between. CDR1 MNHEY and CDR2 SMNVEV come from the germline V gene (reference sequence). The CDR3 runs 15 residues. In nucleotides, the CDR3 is TGTGCCAGCAGACGGACAGTCGTGGTCGGGGTTGAAGCTTTCTTT. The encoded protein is CASRRTVVVGVEAFF.

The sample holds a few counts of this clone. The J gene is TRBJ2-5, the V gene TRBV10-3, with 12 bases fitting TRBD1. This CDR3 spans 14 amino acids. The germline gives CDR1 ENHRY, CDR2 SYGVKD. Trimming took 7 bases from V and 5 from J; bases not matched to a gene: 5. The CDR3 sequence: CAIKGTGGPETQYF. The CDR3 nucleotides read TGTGCCATCAAAGGGACAGGGGGCCCCGAGACCCAGTACTTC.

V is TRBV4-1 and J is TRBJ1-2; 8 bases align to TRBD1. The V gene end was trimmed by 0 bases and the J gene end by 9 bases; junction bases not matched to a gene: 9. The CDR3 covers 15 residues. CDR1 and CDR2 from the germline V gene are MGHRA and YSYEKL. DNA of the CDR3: TGCGCCAGCAGCCAAGATATGGGGACAGGAGGTAGCTACACCTTC. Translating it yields CASSQDMGTGGSYTF.

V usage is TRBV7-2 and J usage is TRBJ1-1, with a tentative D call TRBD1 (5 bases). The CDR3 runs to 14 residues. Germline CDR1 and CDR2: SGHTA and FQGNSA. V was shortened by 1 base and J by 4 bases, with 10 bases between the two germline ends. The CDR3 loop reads CASSLGSGGTEAFF. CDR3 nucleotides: TGTGCCAGCAGCTTAGGGAGCGGGGGCACTGAAGCTTTCTTT.

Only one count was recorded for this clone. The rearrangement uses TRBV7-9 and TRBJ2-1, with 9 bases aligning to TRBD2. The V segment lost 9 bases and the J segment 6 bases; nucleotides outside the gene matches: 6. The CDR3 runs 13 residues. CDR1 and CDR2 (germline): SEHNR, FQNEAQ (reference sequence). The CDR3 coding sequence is TGTGCCAGTAGACTAGCGGAAAGCAATGAGCAGTTCTTC. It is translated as CASRLAESNEQFF. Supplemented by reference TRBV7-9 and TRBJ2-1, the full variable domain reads DTGVSQNPRHKITKRGQNVTFRCDPISEHNRLYWYRQTLGQGPEFLTYFQNEAQLEKSRLLSDRFSAERPKGSFSTLEIQRTEQGDSAMYLCASRLAESNEQFFGPGTRLTVL.

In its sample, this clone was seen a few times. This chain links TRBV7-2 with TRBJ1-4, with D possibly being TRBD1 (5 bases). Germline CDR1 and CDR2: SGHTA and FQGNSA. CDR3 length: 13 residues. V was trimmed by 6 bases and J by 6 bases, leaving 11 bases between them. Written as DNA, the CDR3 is TGTGCCAGCAGGGCCCCGGGGGATGAAAAACTGTTTTTT. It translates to CASRAPGDEKLFF. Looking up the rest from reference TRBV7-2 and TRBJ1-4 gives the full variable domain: GAGVSQSPSNKVTEKGKDVELRCDPISGHTALYWYRQSLGQGLEFLIYFQGNSAPDKSGLPSDRFSAERTGGSVSTLTIQRTQQEDSAVYLCASRAPGDEKLFFGSGTQLSVL.

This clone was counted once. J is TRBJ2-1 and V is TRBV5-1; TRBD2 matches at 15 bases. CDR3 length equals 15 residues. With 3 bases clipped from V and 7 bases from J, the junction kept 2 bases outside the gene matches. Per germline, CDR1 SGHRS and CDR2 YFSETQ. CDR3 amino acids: CASSSGLAGGNEQFF. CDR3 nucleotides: TGCGCCAGCAGCTCGGGACTAGCGGGAGGAAATGAGCAGTTCTTC.

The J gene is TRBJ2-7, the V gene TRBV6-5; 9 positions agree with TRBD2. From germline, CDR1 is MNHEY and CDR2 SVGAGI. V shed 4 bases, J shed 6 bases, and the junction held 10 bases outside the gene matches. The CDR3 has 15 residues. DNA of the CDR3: TGTGCCAGCAGTTTCTTAGCGGGAGAGAGGAGCGAGCAGTACTTC. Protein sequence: CASSFLAGERSEQYF.

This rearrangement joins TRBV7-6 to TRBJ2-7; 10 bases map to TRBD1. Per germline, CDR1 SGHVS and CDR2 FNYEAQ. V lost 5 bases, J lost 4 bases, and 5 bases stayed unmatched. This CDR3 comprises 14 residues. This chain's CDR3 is CASSPGTGVYEQYF. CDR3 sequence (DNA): TGTGCCAGCAGCCCCGGGACAGGGGTGTACGAGCAGTACTTC. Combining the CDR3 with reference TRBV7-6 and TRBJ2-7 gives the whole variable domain GAGVSQSPRYKVTKRGQDVALRCDPISGHVSLYWYRQALGQGPEFLTYFNYEAQQDKSGLPNDRFSAERPEGSISTLTIQRTEQRDSAMYRCASSPGTGVYEQYFGPGTRLTVT.